Reported below is one T cell receptor beta chain. There is no known antigen for this receptor. No base quality values were provided; no much bigger clone lies one nucleotide off. The data were obtained in a study of OX40 agonist ivuxolimab in advanced cancers. Background for the entire study: Ivuxolimab was a fully human IgG2 agonistic monoclonal antibody targeting the costimulatory receptor OX40 (CD134). The purpose of peripheral TCRbeta sequencing was to test whether ivuxolimab changed TCR sequence diversity and led to clonal T-cell expansion. The paper reports the monotherapy dose-escalation portion (N ≈ 50 patients) of the phase I ivuxolimab trial. Three dose-escalation patients achieved partial responses, one with hepatocellular carcinoma and two with cutaneous melanoma. Patients were allowed to have had prior anti-PD-1, anti-PD-L1 or anti-CTLA-4 therapy, and more than 30% of the dose-escalation patients had previously received checkpoint inhibitors. Of the approximately 53 patients in dose escalation, some 20 had hepatocellular carcinoma, approximately 15 had melanoma, 9 had renal cell carcinoma and 9 had head and neck cancer. Intravenous ivuxolimab was administered to patients every 2 weeks at six dose levels: 0.01, 0.1, 0.3, 1.5, 3 and 10 mg/kg. The dose-escalation cohort was roughly 83% male with a mean age of about 60 years, ranging from 23 to 79.

The CDR3 runs 13 amino acids, cysteine and phenylalanine included. CDR3 DNA only is kept here, 39 bases in frame from base 1. Reading the germline V gene gives CDR1 SGHVS and CDR2 FNYEAQ. Relative to germline, V is 5 bases shorter and J is 6 bases shorter, with 11 bases between their ends. General findings and caveats noted by the study authors: The antigen specificity of the peripheral T cells that underwent clonal expansion was not determined. In the 0.1-3.0 mg/kg groups, partial responders had among the lowest normalized peripheral clonal expansion, particularly in CD8+ T cells. Low levels of normalized T-cell clonal expansion were also seen in some patients who did not respond. On average, CD8+ T cells showed more expanded clones than CD4+ T cells after ivuxolimab. At doses of 0.1 to 3.0 mg/kg, clonal expansion of both CD4+ and CD8+ blood T cells was observed from baseline to week 6.

Genomic DNA was isolated from the sorted cells so that the TCRbeta CDR3 region could be sequenced. The immunoSEQ Assay was used to sequence the TCRbeta CDR3 regions. TCRdb took this table from immuneACCESS and kept in-frame rearrangements with V and J called. Such tables lack part of the clones; where checked against another copy, unresolved V genes explain under half of the gap, and the rest is unexplained. This sample comprises over 80,000 clones, around nine tenths of them detected only once. The top ten constitute approximately 0.41% of the sample. The trial excluded patients who had a history of autoimmune disease or who were on systemic immunosuppression. Peripheral blood for TCR sequencing was collected from all dose cohorts at baseline, on cycle 4 day 1, and on cycle 7 day 1. Samples came from an open-label, multicenter, first-in-human phase I dose-escalation trial of ivuxolimab. The trial enrolled adults with locally advanced or metastatic head and neck squamous cell, hepatocellular, melanoma or renal cell carcinoma. Before TCR sequencing, CD4+ T cells and CD8+ T cells were sorted from peripheral blood as separate populations.

The source was CD4+ or CD8+ T cells sorted from blood, collected in a trial of the OX40 agonist ivuxolimab. The source of this sequence is an adult with an advanced solid tumor such as melanoma, head and neck, liver or kidney cancer. The sequence links TRBV7-6 to TRBJ1-5, with an unclear D gene assignment. The nucleotide sequence reads TGTGCCAGCAGCCAATCGGAGGGTCAGCCCCAGCATTTT. Translated, it gives CASSQSEGQPQHF.